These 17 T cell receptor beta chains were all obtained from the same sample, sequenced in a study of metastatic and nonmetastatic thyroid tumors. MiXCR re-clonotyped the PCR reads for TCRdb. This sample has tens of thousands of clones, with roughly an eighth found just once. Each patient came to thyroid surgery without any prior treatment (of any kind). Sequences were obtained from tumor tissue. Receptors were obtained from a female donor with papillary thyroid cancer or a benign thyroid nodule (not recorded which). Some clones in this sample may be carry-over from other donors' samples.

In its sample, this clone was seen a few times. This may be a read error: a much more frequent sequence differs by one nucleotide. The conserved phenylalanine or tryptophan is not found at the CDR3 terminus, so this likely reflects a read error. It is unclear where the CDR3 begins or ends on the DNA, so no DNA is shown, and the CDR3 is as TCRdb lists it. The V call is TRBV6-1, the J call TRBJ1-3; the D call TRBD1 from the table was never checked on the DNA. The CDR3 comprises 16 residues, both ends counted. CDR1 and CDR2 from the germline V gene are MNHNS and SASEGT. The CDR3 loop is CASSLTRTTSGNTICL.

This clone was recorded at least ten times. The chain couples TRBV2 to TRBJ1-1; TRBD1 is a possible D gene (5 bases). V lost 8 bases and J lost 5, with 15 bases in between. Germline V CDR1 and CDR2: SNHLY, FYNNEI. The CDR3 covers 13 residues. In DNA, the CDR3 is TGTGCCAGCCTTGGGGGGTGGAGGACTGAAGCTTTCTTT. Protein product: CASLGGWRTEAFF.

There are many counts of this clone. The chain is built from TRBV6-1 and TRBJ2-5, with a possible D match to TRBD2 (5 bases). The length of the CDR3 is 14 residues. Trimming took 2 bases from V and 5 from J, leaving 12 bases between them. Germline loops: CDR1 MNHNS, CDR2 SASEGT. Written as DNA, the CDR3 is TGTGCCAGCAGTGAAACTAGACTTCAGGAGACCCAGTACTTC. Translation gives CASSETRLQETQYF.

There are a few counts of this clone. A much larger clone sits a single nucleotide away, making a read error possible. The CDR3 protein is CASSPVAASTRELFF. CDR3 DNA: TGTGCCAGCAGCCCGGTTGCGGCGAGCACCAGGGAGCTGTTTTTT. The chain couples TRBV6-2 or TRBV6-3 to TRBJ2-2; no clear D gene. Germline V gene sequence: CDR1 MNHEY, CDR2 SVGEGT. CDR3 length: 15 amino acids.

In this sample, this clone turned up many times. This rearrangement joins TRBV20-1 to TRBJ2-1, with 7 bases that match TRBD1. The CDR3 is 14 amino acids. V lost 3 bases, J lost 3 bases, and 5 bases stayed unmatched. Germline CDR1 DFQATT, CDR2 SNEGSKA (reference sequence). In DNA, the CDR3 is TGCAGTGCTAGGGGCAGGGGGTTCTACAATGAGCAGTTCTTC. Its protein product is CSARGRGFYNEQFF.

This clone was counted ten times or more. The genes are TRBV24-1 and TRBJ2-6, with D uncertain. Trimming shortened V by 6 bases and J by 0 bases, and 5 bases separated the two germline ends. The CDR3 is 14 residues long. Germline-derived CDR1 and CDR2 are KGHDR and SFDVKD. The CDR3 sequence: CATSQDSGANVLTF. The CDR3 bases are TGTGCCACCAGTCAGGACTCTGGGGCCAACGTCCTGACTTTC.

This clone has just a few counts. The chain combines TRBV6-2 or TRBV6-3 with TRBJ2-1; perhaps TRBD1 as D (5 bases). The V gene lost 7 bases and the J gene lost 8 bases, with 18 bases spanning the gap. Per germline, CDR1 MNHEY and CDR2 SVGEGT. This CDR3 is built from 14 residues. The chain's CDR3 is CASKGASEFDEQFF. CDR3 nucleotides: TGTGCCAGCAAAGGGGCTAGTGAGTTCGATGAGCAGTTCTTC.

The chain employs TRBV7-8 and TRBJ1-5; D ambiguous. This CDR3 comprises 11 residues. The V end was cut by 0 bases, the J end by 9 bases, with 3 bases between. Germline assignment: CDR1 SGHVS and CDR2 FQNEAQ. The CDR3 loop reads CASSLAGPQHF. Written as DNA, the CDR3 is TGTGCCAGCAGCTTAGCAGGGCCCCAGCATTTT.

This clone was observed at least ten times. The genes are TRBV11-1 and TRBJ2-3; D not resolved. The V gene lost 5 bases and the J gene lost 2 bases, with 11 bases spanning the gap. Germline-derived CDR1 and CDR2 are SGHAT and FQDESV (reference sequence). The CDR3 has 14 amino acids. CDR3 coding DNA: TGTGCCAGCAGCGCACAAGGTTCCACAGATACGCAGTATTTT. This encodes CASSAQGSTDTQYF.

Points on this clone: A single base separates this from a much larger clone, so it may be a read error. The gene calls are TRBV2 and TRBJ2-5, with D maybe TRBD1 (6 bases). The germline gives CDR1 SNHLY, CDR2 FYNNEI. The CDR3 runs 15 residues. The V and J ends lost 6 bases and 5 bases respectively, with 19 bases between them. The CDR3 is CASRPRQVARETQYF. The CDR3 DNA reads TGTGCCAGCAGGCCCCGACAGGTGGCGCGGGAGACCCAGTACTTC.

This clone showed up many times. CDR3 DNA: TGTGCCACCAGCTTAAGACAGGGTTTGAACACTGAAGCTTTCTTT. Translating gives CATSLRQGLNTEAFF. V usage is TRBV15 and J usage is TRBJ1-1, with 7 bases fitting TRBD1. The germline gives CDR1 LNHNV, CDR2 YYDKDF (reference sequence). There are 15 residues in the CDR3. With 5 bases clipped from V and 0 bases from J, the junction kept 6 bases outside the gene matches.

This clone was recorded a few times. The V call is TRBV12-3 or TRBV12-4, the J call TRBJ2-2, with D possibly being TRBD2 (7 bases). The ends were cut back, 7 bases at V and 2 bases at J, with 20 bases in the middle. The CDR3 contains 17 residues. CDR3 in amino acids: CASNTQGGRGNTGELFF. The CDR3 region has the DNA TGTGCCAGCAACACCCAAGGGGGGAGGGGCAACACCGGGGAGCTGTTTTTT.

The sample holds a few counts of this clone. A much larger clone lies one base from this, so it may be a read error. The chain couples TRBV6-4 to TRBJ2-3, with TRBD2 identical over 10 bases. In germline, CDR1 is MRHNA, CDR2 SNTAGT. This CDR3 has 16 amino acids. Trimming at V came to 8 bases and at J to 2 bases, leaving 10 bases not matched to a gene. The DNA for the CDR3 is TGTGCCAGCTCTAGATCCGGGACTAGCGTCACAGATACGCAGTATTTT. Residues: CASSRSGTSVTDTQYF.

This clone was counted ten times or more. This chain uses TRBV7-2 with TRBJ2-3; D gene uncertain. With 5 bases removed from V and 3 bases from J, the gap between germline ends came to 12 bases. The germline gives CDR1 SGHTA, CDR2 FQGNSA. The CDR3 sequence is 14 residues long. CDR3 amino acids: CASSLAPGTDTQYF. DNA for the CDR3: TGTGCCAGCAGCCTGGCCCCTGGAACAGATACGCAGTATTTT. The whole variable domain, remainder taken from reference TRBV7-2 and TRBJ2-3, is GAGVSQSPSNKVTEKGKDVELRCDPISGHTALYWYRQSLGQGLEFLIYFQGNSAPDKSGLPSDRFSAERTGGSVSTLTIQRTQQEDSAVYLCASSLAPGTDTQYFGPGTRLTVL.

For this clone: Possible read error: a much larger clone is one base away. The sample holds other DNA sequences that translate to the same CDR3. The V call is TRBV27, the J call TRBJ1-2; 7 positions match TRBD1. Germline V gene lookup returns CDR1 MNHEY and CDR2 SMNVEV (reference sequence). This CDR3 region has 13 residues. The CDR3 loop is CASRGVWGEGYTF. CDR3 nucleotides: TGCGCCAGCAGGGGGGTTTGGGGGGAAGGCTACACCTTC.

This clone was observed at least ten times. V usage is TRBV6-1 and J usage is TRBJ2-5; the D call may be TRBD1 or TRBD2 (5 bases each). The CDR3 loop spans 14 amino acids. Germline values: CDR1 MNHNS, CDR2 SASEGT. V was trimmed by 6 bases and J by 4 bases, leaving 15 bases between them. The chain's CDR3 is CASSENSGGETQYF. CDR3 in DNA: TGTGCCAGCAGCGAGAATAGTGGGGGAGAGACCCAGTACTTC.

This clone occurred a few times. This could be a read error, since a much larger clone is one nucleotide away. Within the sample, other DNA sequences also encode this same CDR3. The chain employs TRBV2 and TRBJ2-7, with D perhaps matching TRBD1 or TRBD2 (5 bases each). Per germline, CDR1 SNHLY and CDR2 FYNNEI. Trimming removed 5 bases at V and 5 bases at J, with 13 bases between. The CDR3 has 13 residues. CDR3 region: CASSPGQGHEQYF. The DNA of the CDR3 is TGTGCCAGCAGTCCAGGGCAGGGACACGAGCAGTACTTC.